This T cell receptor beta chain emerged from a study of T cell responses to AZD1222 COVID-19 vaccine. Only in-frame clones appear in the TCRdb table, and some are missing; sequencing was by immunoSEQ multiplex PCR. This table holds about 130,000 clones, about nine tenths found once. Concerning this clone: Its cognate antigen is unknown.

Trimming removed 5 bases from V and 1 base from J; junction bases left unmatched: 1. The CDR3 consists of 14 residues. The germline gives CDR1 LNHDA, CDR2 SQIVND (reference sequence). Study results and limitations: Repertoires were obtained solely post-peak T cell response. White British donors predominated, females outnumbered males, and clonal diversity was possibly underestimated.

The receptor was derived from an adult in good health. This specimen consisted of peripheral blood, obtained on day 0 of MenACWY control vaccination. This chain joins TRBV19 and TRBJ2-3, with 9 bases fitting TRBD1. The DNA for the CDR3 is TGTGCCAGTAGTCGACAGGGGGGCACAGATACGCAGTATTTT. Its translation is CASSRQGGTDTQYF.